The 10 T cell receptor beta chains below come from one sample, sequenced in a study of OX40 agonist ivuxolimab in advanced cancers. Receptors were amplified or captured by the immunoSEQ multiplex PCR assay. TCRdb holds this immuneACCESS table with in-frame rearrangements only. Some clones are missing; in checked studies, unresolved V genes explain under half, and the rest has no known cause. For this sample there are 74,000 or so clones; 85% to 95% appear just once. The ten most abundant clones make up about 0.32% of the sample. The starting material was CD4+ or CD8+ T cells sorted from blood, obtained in a trial of the OX40 agonist ivuxolimab. The receptors were gathered from an adult with an advanced solid tumor such as melanoma, head and neck, liver or kidney cancer.

The chain is built from TRBV19 and TRBJ2-1, with no clear D. Germline CDR1 and CDR2: LNHDA and SQIVND (reference sequence). Trimming removed 7 bases at V and 2 bases at J, with 9 bases between. The CDR3 is 13 residues long. CDR3 bases: TGTGCCAGTAACCGCGGAACCTACAATGAGCAGTTCTTC. Translating gives CASNRGTYNEQFF.

V and J are TRBV4-2 and TRBJ2-1; D is ambiguous. V was pared by 1 base and J by 8 bases, with 9 bases between. The CDR3 has 13 amino acids. Germline CDR1 reads LGHNA; CDR2 reads YNFKEQ. CDR3 residues: CASSQGRFDEQFF. CDR3 DNA sequence: TGTGCCAGCAGCCAAGGACGATTCGATGAGCAGTTCTTC.

This sequence joins TRBV18 and TRBJ2-2; D remains unclear. CDR3 size: 12 residues. V was cut by 5 bases and J by 5 bases, with 6 bases left in between. Germline values: CDR1 KGHSH, CDR2 LQKENI. The CDR3 is CASSTATGELFF. The CDR3 DNA follows: TGTGCCAGCTCAACAGCGACCGGGGAGCTGTTTTTT.

The chain uses TRBV7-6 and TRBJ2-5; D ambiguous. Germline V gene sequence: CDR1 SGHVS, CDR2 FNYEAQ. The V end lost 0 bases, the J end lost 3 bases, and 5 bases lay between the germline ends. The CDR3 spans 13 residues. The CDR3 DNA reads TGTGCCAGCAGCTTAGCAGTTAAAGAGACCCAGTACTTC. Its protein product is CASSLAVKETQYF.

This clone occurred once. This rearrangement joins TRBV11-2 to TRBJ2-7; the D is unclear. Deletions cut 2 bases from V and 1 base from J, with 6 bases between. This CDR3 contains 13 residues. Germline lookup yields CDR1 SGHAT and CDR2 FQNNGV. For the CDR3, the DNA is TGTGCCAGCAGCTTAACCGTTTCCTACGAGCAGTACTTC. It specifies CASSLTVSYEQYF.

The V call is TRBV10-3, the J call TRBJ2-7; D remains ambiguous. Trimming took 1 base from V and 4 from J, leaving 11 bases between them. The CDR3 has 14 residues. The germline gives CDR1 ENHRY, CDR2 SYGVKD. The CDR3 DNA reads TGTGCCATCAGTGAGTTACCGGGCATTTACGAGCAGTACTTC. Translated: CAISELPGIYEQYF.

The chain joins TRBV29-1 to TRBJ2-7; D could derive from TRBD1 or TRBD2 (5 bases each). The CDR3 sequence is 13 residues long. Germline V gene lookup returns CDR1 SQVTM and CDR2 ANQGSEA. The V and J ends lost 4 bases and 1 base respectively, with 11 bases between them. This CDR3 reads CSVVGDASYEQYF. CDR3 DNA: TGCAGCGTTGTCGGGGACGCATCCTACGAGCAGTACTTC.

V is TRBV28 and J is TRBJ2-5; D gene unclear. The germline CDR1 and CDR2 sequences are MDHEN and SYDVKM. This CDR3 spans 14 amino acids. The germline V and J ends were trimmed by 4 bases and 2 bases, with 11 bases remaining between them. The CDR3, as DNA: TGTGCCAGCAGTTCCCAAGTCTATCAAGAGACCCAGTACTTC. Amino acids: CASSSQVYQETQYF.

This chain links TRBV10-3 with TRBJ2-5, with D perhaps being TRBD1 or TRBD2 (5 bases each). V lost 6 bases and J lost 4, with 12 bases in between. This CDR3 comprises 13 residues. Germline CDR1 is ENHRY and CDR2 is SYGVKD. The CDR3 sequence: CAIRSRDGETQYF. The DNA for the CDR3 is TGTGCCATCAGGTCAAGGGACGGAGAGACCCAGTACTTC.

Concerning this clone: The junction differs from germline at one of its ends, possibly a read error. The chain links TRBV20-1 to TRBJ2-7; 8 positions match TRBD1. There are 8 residues in the CDR3. Germline-derived CDR1 and CDR2 are DFQATT and SNEGSKA (reference sequence). Here the CDR3 reads CSGGQARF. CDR3 coding DNA: TGCAGTGGGGGACAGGCTCGCTTC.